This T cell receptor beta chain was sequenced for a study of blood T cell repertoires in COVID-19. Study summary: From the United States, Italy and Spain came samples of acute and convalescent COVID-19.

Per the study methods: Quantification of nucleated cells was approximated via reference gene primer amplification. This table comes from immunoSEQ multiplex PCR, and its TCRdb copy is limited to in-frame clones, with some not included. That table furnishes V, J and clone size, whereas the DNA furnished D and trimming. The table includes 130,000 or so clones, approximately 80% detected once. Germline V gene data show CDR1 as SGHVS and CDR2 as FQNEAQ. There are 13 residues in the CDR3. Germline trimming cut 2 bases from V and 13 bases from J; bases unmatched to any gene: 7. The sample was peripheral blood. This clonotype originated in a human donor in a cohort sampled during active COVID-19. The rearrangement joins TRBV7-8 to TRBJ2-1; the match to TRBD2 covers 8 bases. The CDR3 loop is CASSLLSGGPQFF. CDR3 DNA: TGTGCCAGCAGCTTATTAAGCGGGGGTCCACAGTTCTTC.